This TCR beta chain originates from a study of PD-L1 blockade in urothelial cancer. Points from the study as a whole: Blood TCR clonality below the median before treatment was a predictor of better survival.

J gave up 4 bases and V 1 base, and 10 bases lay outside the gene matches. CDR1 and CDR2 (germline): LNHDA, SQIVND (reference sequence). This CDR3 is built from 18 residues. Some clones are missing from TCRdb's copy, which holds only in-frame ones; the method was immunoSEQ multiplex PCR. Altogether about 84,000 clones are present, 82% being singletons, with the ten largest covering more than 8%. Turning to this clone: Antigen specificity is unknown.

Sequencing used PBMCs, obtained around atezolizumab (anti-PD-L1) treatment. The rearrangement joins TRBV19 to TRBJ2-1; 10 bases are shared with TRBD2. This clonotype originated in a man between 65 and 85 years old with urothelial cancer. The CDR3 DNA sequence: TGTGCCAGTAGTATAGGAGGGGAGCTAGCGGGAGTTTACAATGAGCAGTTCTTC. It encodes CASSIGGELAGVYNEQFF. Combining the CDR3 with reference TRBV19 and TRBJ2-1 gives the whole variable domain DGGITQSPKYLFRKEGQNVTLSCEQNLNHDAMYWYRQDPGQGLRLIYYSQIVNDFQKGDIAEGYSVSREKKESFPLTVTSAQKNPTAFYLCASSIGGELAGVYNEQFFGPGTRLTVL.